This T cell receptor (beta chain) was captured in a study of CD8 T cells in ankylosing spondylitis. The study, taken as a whole, reports: A motif of roughly 8 highly homologous TCR beta variants was seen as apparently characteristic of ankylosing spondylitis blood. A number of the motif variants had already been described in reactive arthritis synovial fluid and blood.

This CDR3 is built from 15 residues. CDR1 is ENHRY, CDR2 SYGVKD, per germline. V was clipped by 6 bases and J by 2 bases; unmatched bases: 5. This clonotype was observed a handful of times. The antigen is not known. In making TCR beta libraries, quantitative 5'-RACE with molecular barcodes was used. TCRdb fed the 5' RACE reads into MiXCR, producing one record per CDR3 protein. Of 310,000 or so distinct CDR3 sequences listed, 20% are singletons. The source is a male donor with ankylosing spondylitis or in good health (not recorded which). The chain recombines TRBV10-3 with TRBJ2-5; 11 positions match TRBD2. What was sequenced was blood, either unsorted or a sorted T cell fraction (not recorded which). The CDR3 loop reads CAIRGTSGTQETQYF. The CDR3 nucleotides are TGTGCCATCAGGGGGACTAGCGGAACTCAAGAGACCCAGTACTTC.